Given below is one T cell receptor (beta chain) in context. Its antigen remains unidentified. The read ends 3 residues before the CDR3 terminus; that terminus is restored from the germline J gene. This CDR3 contains 14 residues. The V gene lost 0 bases and the J gene lost 0 bases, with 4 bases spanning the gap. Germline-derived CDR1 and CDR2 are SGHKS and YYEKEE (reference sequence). The data stem from a study of T cell clonality in common variable immunodeficiency. Generated by immunoSEQ multiplex PCR, the TCRdb table keeps only in-frame clones and is missing some. Listed for the sample are 50,000 to 70,000 clones, none seen a single time. Blood samples were heparinized, about 4.5 to 9 ml per donor. Whole-study findings and limits: CVID patient heterogeneity limited repertoire-clinical complication correlations. TCRbeta clonality was increased in CVID versus healthy controls. In common variable immunodeficiency, TCR beta chains reportedly carried fewer deletions and N-nucleotide insertions.

This clonotype was obtained from a person aged 18 to 69 in good health. The sequencing sample was made of peripheral blood mononuclear cells. The chain carries TRBV5-5 and TRBJ1-3; no firm D call. The CDR3 loop reads CASSLDLSGNTIYF. CDR3 bases read: TGTGCCAGCAGCTTGGATCTCTCTGGAAACACC.